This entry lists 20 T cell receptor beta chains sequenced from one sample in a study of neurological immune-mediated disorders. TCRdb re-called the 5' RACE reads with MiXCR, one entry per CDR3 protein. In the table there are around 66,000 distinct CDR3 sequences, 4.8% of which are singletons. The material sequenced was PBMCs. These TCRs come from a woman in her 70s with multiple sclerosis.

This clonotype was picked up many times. CDR3 bases: TGCGCCAGCAGCACCGACAACTACGAGCAGTACTTC. This codes for CASSTDNYEQYF. This chain connects TRBV5-1 to TRBJ2-7; D unresolved. Germline CDR1 and CDR2: SGHRS and YFSETQ. This CDR3 region has 12 residues. Trimming pared 4 bases from V and 3 bases from J, leaving 8 bases between.

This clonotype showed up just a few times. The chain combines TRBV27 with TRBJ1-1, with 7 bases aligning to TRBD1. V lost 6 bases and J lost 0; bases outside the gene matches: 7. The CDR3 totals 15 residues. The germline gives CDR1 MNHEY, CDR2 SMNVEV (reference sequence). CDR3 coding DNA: TGTGCCAGCAGCTCCATCGGGACAGTGAACACTGAAGCTTTCTTT. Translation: CASSSIGTVNTEAFF.

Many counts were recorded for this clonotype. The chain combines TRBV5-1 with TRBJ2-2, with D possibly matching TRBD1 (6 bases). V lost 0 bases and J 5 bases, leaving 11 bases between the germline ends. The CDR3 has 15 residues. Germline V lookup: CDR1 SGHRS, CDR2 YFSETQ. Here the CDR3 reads CASSLAPQGTGELFF. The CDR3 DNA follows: TGCGCCAGCAGCTTGGCTCCGCAGGGGACCGGGGAGCTGTTTTTT.

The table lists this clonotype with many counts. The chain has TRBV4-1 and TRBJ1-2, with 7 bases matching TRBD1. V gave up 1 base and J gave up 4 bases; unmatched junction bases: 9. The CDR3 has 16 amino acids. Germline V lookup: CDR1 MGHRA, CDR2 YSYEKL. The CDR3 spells CASSQVPGQFSYGYTF. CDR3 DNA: TGCGCCAGCAGCCAAGTGCCGGGACAGTTTTCCTATGGCTACACCTTC.

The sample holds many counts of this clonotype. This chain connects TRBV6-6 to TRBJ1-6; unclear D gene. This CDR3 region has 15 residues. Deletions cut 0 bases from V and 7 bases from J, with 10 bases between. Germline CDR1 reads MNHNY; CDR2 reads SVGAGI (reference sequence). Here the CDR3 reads CASSYSGFTNSPLHF. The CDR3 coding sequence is TGTGCCAGCAGTTACTCAGGGTTCACGAATTCACCCCTCCACTTT.

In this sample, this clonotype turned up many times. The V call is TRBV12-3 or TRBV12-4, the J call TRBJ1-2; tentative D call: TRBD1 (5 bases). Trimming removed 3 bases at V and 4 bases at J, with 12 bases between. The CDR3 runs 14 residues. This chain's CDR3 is CASSFRDFSYGYTF. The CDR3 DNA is TGTGCCAGCAGTTTCCGGGACTTTTCCTATGGCTACACCTTC.

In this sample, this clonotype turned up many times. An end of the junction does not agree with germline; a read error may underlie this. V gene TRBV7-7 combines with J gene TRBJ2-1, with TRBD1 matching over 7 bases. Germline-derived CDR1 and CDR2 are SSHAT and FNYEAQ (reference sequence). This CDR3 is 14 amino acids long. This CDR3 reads CASSLGDSSNEQFF. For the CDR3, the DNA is TGTGCTAGCAGCCTAGGGGACAGTTCCAATGAGCAGTTCTTC.

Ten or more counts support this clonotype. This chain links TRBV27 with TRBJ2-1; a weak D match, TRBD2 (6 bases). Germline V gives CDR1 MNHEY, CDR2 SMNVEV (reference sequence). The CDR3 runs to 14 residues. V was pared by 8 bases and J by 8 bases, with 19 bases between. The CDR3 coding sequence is TGTGCCAGCGGTTCAGGGACTGGGGCGGATGAGCAGTTCTTC. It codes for CASGSGTGADEQFF.

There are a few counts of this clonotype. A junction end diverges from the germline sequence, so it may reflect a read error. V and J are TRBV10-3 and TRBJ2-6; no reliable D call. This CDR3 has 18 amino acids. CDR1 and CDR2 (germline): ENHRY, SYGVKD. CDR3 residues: CAISGGPRLLSGTNVLTF. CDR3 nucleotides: TGTGCCATCAGTGGAGGCCCACGGCTCCTCTCTGGGACCAACGTCCTGACTTTC.

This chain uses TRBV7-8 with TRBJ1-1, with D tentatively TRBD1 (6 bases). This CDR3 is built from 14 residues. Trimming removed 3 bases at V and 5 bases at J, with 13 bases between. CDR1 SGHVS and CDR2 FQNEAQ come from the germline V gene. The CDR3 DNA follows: TGTGCCAGCAGCTTTCTCAGGGGACCGACTGAAGCTTTCTTT. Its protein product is CASSFLRGPTEAFF.

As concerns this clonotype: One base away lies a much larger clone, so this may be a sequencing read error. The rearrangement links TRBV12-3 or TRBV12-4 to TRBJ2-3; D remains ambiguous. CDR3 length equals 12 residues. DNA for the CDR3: TGTGTCAGCAGTTTTTATAGAGATACGCAGTATTTT. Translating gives CVSSFYRDTQYF.

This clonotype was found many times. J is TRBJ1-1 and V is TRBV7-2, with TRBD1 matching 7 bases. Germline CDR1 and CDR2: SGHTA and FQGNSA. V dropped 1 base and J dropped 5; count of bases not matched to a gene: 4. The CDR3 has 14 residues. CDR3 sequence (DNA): TGTGCCAGCAGCTTAGTTTCCAGGGGGACTGAAGCTTTCTTT. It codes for CASSLVSRGTEAFF. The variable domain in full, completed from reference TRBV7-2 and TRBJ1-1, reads GAGVSQSPSNKVTEKGKDVELRCDPISGHTALYWYRQSLGQGLEFLIYFQGNSAPDKSGLPSDRFSAERTGGSVSTLTIQRTQQEDSAVYLCASSLVSRGTEAFFGQGTRLTVV.

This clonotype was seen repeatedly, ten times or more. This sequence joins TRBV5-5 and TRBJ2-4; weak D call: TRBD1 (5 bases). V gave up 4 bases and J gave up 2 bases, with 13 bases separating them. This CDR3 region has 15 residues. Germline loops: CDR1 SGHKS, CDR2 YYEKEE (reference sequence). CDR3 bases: TGTGCCAGCAGCACACGGACACTATCCAAAAACATTCAGTACTTC. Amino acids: CASSTRTLSKNIQYF.

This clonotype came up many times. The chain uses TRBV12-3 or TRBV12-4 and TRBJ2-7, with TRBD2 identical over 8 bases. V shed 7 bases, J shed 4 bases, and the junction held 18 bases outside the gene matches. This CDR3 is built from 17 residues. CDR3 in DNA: TGTGCCAGCACCCCCCGGGGGGGGAAAGGCGGCGGGTACGAGCAGTACTTC. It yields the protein CASTPRGGKGGGYEQYF.

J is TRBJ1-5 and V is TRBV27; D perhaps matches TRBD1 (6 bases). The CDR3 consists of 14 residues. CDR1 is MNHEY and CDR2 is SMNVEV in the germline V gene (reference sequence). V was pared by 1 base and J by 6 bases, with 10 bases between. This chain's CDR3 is CASSLWGQSQPQHF. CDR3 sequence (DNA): TGTGCCAGCAGTTTATGGGGACAAAGTCAGCCCCAGCATTTT.

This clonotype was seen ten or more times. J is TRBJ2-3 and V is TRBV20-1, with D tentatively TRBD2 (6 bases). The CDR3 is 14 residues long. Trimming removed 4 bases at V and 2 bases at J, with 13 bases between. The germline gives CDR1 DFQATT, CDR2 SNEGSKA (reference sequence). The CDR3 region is CSAKGGGATDTQYF. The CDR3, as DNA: TGCAGTGCTAAGGGAGGTGGGGCCACAGATACGCAGTATTTT.

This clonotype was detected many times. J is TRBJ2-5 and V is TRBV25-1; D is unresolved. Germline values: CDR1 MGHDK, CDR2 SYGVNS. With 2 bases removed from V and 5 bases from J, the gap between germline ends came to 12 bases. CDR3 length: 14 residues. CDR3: CASSETGSRETQYF. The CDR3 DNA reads TGTGCCAGCAGTGAAACGGGCTCCAGGGAGACCCAGTACTTC.

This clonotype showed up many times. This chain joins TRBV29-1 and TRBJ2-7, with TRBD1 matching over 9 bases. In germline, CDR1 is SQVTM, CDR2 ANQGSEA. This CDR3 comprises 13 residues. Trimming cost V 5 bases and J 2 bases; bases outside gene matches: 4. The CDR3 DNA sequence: TGCAGCGTTAGACAGGGGGGGACCTACGAGCAGTACTTC. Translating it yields CSVRQGGTYEQYF.

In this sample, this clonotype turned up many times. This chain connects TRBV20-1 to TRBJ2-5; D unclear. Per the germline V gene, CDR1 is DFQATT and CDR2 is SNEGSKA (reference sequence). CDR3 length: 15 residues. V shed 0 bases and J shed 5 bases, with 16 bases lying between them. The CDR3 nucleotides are TGCAGTGCTAGAGAAGGAGCTCTGCCGAGCGAGACCCAGTACTTC. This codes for CSAREGALPSETQYF.

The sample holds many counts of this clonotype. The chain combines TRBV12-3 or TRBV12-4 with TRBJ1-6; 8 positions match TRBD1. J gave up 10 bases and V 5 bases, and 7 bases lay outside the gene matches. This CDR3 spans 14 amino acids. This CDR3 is CASSIGQGRSPLHF. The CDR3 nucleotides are TGTGCCAGCAGTATAGGACAGGGTCGGTCACCCCTCCACTTT.